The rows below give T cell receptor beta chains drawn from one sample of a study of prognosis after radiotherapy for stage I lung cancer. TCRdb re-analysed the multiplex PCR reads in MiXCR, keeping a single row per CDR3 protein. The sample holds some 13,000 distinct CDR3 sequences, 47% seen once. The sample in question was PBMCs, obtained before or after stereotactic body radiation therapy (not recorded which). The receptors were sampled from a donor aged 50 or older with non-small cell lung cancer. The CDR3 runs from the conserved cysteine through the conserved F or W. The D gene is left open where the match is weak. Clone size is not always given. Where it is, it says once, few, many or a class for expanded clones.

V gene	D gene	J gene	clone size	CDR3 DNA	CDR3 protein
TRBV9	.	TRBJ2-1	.	TGTGCCAGCAGCCCAACCGGGACCTCACTAAGTGATGAGCAGTTCTTC	CASSPTGTSLSDEQFF
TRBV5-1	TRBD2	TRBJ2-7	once	TGCGCCAGCCGCCTCTCCGGGGGGGCGACCTACGAGCAGTACTTC	CASRLSGGATYEQYF
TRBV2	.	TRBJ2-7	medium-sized	TGTGCCAGCAGTTTGTGGGGAATTTCAGCCATGTACGAGCAGTACTTC	CASSLWGISAMYEQYF
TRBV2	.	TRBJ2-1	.	TGTGCCAGCAGCGAGGACCTCAATGAGCAGTTCTTC	CASSEDLNEQFF
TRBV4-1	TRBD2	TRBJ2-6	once	TGCGCCAGCAGCCTGGGACTAGCGGGAGGTTCTGGGGCCAACGTCCTGACTTTC	CASSLGLAGGSGANVLTF
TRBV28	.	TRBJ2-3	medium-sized	TGTGCCAGCAGTTTACGGGCTCTTAAGGATACGCAGTATTTT	CASSLRALKDTQYF
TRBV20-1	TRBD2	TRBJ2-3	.	TGCAGTGCCAAACTAGCGGGGTGGGTCACAGATACGCAGTATTTT	CSAKLAGWVTDTQYF
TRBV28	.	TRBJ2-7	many	TGTGCCAGCAGTTTATTTTCCCAGGGGTGGGAGGGAGGGCCCATAGTACAGTACTTC	CASSLFSQGWEGGPIVQYF
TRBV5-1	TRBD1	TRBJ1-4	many	TGCGCCAGCAGCTTCAAAGGACAGGATGAAAAACTGTTTTTT	CASSFKGQDEKLFF
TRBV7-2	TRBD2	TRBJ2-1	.	TGTGCCAGCAGCTTAGTCACTAGCGGGAGAAAAGGCAATGAGCAGTTCTTC	CASSLVTSGRKGNEQFF
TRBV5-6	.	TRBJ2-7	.	TGTGCCAGCAGCTTGAGGGATGGTCAGGACTACGAGCAGTACTTC	CASSLRDGQDYEQYF
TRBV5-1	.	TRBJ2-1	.	TGCGCCAGCAGCAGCTTCCAGAGAAATGAGCAGTTCTTC	CASSSFQRNEQFF
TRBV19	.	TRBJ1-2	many	TGTGCCAGTAGTATGTCAATTAATGGCTACACCTTC	CASSMSINGYTF
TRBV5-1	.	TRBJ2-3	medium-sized	TGCGCCAGCAGCTTGGAAGGGGGGGCCCATACGCAGTATTTT	CASSLEGGAHTQYF
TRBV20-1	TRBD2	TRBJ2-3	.	TGCAGTGCTAGCAGGCGGGAGCGAAGCACAGATACGCAGTATTTT	CSASRRERSTDTQYF
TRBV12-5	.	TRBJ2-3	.	TGTGCTAGTGGTTTGAAATTGGATACGCAGTGTTTT	CASGLKLDTQCF
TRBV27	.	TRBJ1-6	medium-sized	TGTGCCAGCAGTTTAGCTTACAGGAGAAATTCACCCCTCCACTTT	CASSLAYRRNSPLHF
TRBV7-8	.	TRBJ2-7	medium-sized	TGTGCCAGCAGCTTCGACAGCTCCTACGAGCAGTACTTC	CASSFDSSYEQYF
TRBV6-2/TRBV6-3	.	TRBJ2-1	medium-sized	TGTGCCAGCAGTTACTCGAGTGGGAGTCCCTTAACATCATACAATGAGCAGTTCTTC	CASSYSSGSPLTSYNEQFF
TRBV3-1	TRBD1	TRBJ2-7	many	TGTGCCAGCAGCCAATATTCGGACAGGGTGAGTGAGCAGTACTTC	CASSQYSDRVSEQYF
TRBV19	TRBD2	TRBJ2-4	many	TGTGCCAGTAGCTTGGGACTAGCGGGAGGGGGGATAGGGGCCAAAAACATTCAGTACTTC	CASSLGLAGGGIGAKNIQYF
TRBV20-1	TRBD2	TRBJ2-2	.	TGCAGTGCTCCCGGACTAGAAGGAACCACCGGGGAGCTGTTTTTT	CSAPGLEGTTGELFF
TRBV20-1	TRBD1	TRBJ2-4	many	TGCAGTGCTAGATCTGGACAGGGGGTGACAAAAAACATTCAGTACTTC	CSARSGQGVTKNIQYF
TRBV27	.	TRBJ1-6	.	TGTGCCAGCAGAAAACAGGGAGGGTTAGATAATTCACCCCTCCACTTT	CASRKQGGLDNSPLHF
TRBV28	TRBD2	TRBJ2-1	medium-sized	TGTGCCAGCAGTTTACTAGCGGGAGCTCGCGATGAGCAGTTCTTC	CASSLLAGARDEQFF
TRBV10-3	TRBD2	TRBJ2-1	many	TGTGCCATCCGACAGACTAGCGGACAGTACAATGAGCAGTTCTTC	CAIRQTSGQYNEQFF
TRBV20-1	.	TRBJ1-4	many	TGCAGTGCTAGGAGCGGTCCGGAAAAACTGTTTTTT	CSARSGPEKLFF
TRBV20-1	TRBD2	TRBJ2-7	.	TGCAGTGCTAGGGACCCACTAGCGGGCAGTTCCGAGCAGTACTTC	CSARDPLAGSSEQYF
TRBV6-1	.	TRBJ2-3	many	TGTGCCAGCACCCGTAGGCGAGCGGGCAGTTCAACTGGGGATACGCAGTATTTT	CASTRRRAGSSTGDTQYF
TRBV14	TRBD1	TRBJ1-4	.	TGTGCCAGCAGCCGCGGAACAGGGGGCGCTAATGAAAAACTGTTTTTT	CASSRGTGGANEKLFF
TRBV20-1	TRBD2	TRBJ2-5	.	TGCAGTCCCCCCGGGACTAGCGGACAAGAGACCCAGTACTTC	CSPPGTSGQETQYF
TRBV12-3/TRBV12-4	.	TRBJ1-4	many	TGTGCCAGCAGCTCTTATTCCCGTAATGAAAAACTGTTTTTT	CASSSYSRNEKLFF
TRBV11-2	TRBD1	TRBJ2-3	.	TGTGCCAGCAGCTTCCAGGGGGCGCACGGCACAGATACGCAGTATTTT	CASSFQGAHGTDTQYF
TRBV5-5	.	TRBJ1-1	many	TGTGCCAGCAGCTTAGCTATAAGGGTTGGCACTGAAGCTTTCTTT	CASSLAIRVGTEAFF
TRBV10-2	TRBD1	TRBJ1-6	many	TGCGCCAGCAGTGCAGACCCCGGGACAGCCAATTCACCCCTCCACTTT	CASSADPGTANSPLHF
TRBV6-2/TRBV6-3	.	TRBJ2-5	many	TGTGCCAGCAGTTACTCGATAGGACTAACCCTCCAAGAGACCCAGTACTTC	CASSYSIGLTLQETQYF
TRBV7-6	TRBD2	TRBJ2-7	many	TGTGCCAGCAGCTTAGAAGGGACTAGCGGGAGGTACGAGCAGTACTTC	CASSLEGTSGRYEQYF
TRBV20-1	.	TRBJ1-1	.	TGCAGTGCTAGTAGGGACCTTTACACTGAAGCTTTCTTT	CSASRDLYTEAFF
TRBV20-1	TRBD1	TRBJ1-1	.	TGCAGTGCGGGTGACAGGGGGCCACATTACACTGAAGCTTTCTTT	CSAGDRGPHYTEAFF
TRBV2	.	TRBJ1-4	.	TGTGCCAGCAGAAAACCGGGTACTAATGAAAAACTGTTTTTT	CASRKPGTNEKLFF
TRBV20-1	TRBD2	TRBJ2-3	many	TGCAGTGCCCGACTCGGGGGGGTTAGTGGAAGCACAGATACGCAGTATTTT	CSARLGGVSGSTDTQYF
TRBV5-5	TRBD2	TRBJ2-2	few	TGTGCCAGCAGCTGGACTAGCGGGAGAACCGCCGGGGAGCTGTTTTTT	CASSWTSGRTAGELFF
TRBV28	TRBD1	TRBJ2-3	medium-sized	TGTGCCAGCAGACGGAGGGACAGGGACTACACAGATACGCAGTATTTT	CASRRRDRDYTDTQYF